The clone carrying this T cell receptor beta chain has a count of ten or more. Its cognate antigen is unknown. This CDR3 contains 14 residues. Trimming left V 4 bases short and J 8 bases short, with 15 bases between. The data were obtained in a study of early T cells in non-severe SARS-CoV-2 infection. Background on the study: Unsorted whole-blood RNA was sequenced in bulk, leaving chains unpaired. Regarding the study as a whole: Anti-spike CD8 specificities were favored by VDJdb matching, whose results missed private and CD4 specificities.

Individual cDNA molecules were tagged with unique molecular identifiers, the study reported. TCRdb used MiXCR to reprocess the 5' RACE reads, holding one entry per CDR3 protein. The sample consists of 34,000 or so distinct CDR3 sequences, about 9.9% of them appearing once. The sample taken for sequencing was whole blood. The genes are TRBV12-3 or TRBV12-4 and TRBJ2-1, with D maybe TRBD1 (6 bases). This receptor was taken from an adult who was a healthcare worker with PCR-confirmed SARS-CoV-2 infection or an uninfected control (not recorded which). The CDR3 DNA reads as TGTGCCAGCAGTTCCGTCAACAGGGACCATGAGCAGTTCTTC. Its translation is CASSSVNRDHEQFF.